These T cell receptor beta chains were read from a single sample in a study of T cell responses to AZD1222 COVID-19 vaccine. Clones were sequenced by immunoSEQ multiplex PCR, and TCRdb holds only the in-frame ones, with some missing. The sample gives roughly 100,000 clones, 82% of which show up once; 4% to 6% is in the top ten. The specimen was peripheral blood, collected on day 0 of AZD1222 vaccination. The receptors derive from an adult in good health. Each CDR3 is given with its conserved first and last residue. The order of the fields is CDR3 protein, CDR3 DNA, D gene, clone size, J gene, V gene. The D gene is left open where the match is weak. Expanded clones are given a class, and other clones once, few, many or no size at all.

CASSFKGQPQHF,TGTGCCAGCAGCTTTAAAGGTCAGCCCCAGCATTTT,NA,NA,TRBJ1-5,TRBV7-9
CASSFPLGGAHTQYF,TGTGCCAGCAGCTTTCCCCTAGGCGGGGCTCATACGCAGTATTTT,NA,NA,TRBJ2-3,TRBV7-2
CASRTGWVTTDTQYF,TGTGCCAGCAGGACGGGGTGGGTAACCACAGATACGCAGTATTTT,NA,once,TRBJ2-3,TRBV6-5
CASSWAQGANYGYTF,TGTGCCAGCAGCTGGGCGCAGGGGGCTAACTATGGCTACACCTTC,TRBD1,NA,TRBJ1-2,TRBV7-2
CSVQIRAEAPGYTF,TGCAGCGTTCAGATCAGGGCAGAAGCCCCGGGCTACACCTTC,NA,NA,TRBJ1-2,TRBV29-1
CASSTGTSREQYF,TGCGCCAGCAGCACAGGGACTAGCCGCGAGCAGTACTTC,TRBD2,NA,TRBJ2-7,TRBV5-1
CASSYSRETRAGELFF,TGTGCCAGCAGTTACTCGAGGGAGACAAGGGCGGGGGAGCTGTTTTTT,NA,once,TRBJ2-2,TRBV6-5
CASSQDGGAAVETYEQYF,TGCGCCAGCAGCCAAGATGGAGGGGCGGCGGTGGAGACCTACGAGCAGTACTTC,NA,once,TRBJ2-7,TRBV4-1
CASRGGDNTEAFF,TGTGCCAGCAGGGGGGGGGATAACACTGAAGCTTTCTTT,NA,NA,TRBJ1-1,TRBV12-3/TRBV12-4
CASSQGEGVGYEQYF,TGTGCCAGCAGCCAAGGTGAAGGGGTGGGCTACGAGCAGTACTTC,NA,NA,TRBJ2-7,TRBV4-2
CASSMIADTINSPLHF,TGTGCCAGTAGTATGATTGCGGACACCATAAATTCACCCCTCCACTTT,NA,NA,TRBJ1-6,TRBV19
CASSPGEDRGVTGELFF,TGTGCCAGCAGCCCGGGGGAAGATCGGGGGGTCACCGGGGAGCTGTTTTTT,TRBD2,NA,TRBJ2-2,TRBV5-4
CASRVLLGGYTF,TGTGCCAGCAGGGTTCTGCTGGGGGGCTACACCTTC,NA,NA,TRBJ1-2,TRBV2
CASSFPRLTSGNTIYF,TGTGCCAGCAGCTTCCCCAGGCTTACCTCTGGAAACACCATATATTTT,NA,many,TRBJ1-3,TRBV11-2
CSVEGPTRGFETQYF,TGCAGCGTTGAGGGGCCGACCCGTGGGTTCGAGACCCAGTACTTC,NA,NA,TRBJ2-5,TRBV29-1
CASSLMRMGGAMNTEAFF,TGCGCCAGCAGCTTGATGCGGATGGGAGGGGCCATGAACACTGAAGCTTTCTTT,NA,NA,TRBJ1-1,TRBV5-1
CASSWRGVSTEAFF,TGTGCCAGCAGTTGGCGGGGCGTGAGCACTGAAGCTTTCTTT,NA,NA,TRBJ1-1,TRBV6-5
CASSLHRTEAFF,TGTGCCAGCAGCCTTCACAGGACTGAAGCTTTCTTT,NA,NA,TRBJ1-1,TRBV12-3/TRBV12-4
CASSLDPHQGQETQYF,TGTGCCAGCAGTTTAGATCCGCACCAGGGGCAAGAGACCCAGTACTTC,NA,NA,TRBJ2-5,TRBV27
CASSYSIRGSTDTQYF,TGTGCCAGCAGTTACTCAATCAGGGGAAGCACAGATACGCAGTATTTT,NA,NA,TRBJ2-3,TRBV6-5
CSVVAGTYEQYF,TGCAGCGTTGTTGCCGGGACCTACGAGCAGTACTTC,NA,NA,TRBJ2-7,TRBV29-1
CASTLWARAPTDTQYF,TGTGCCAGCACCCTATGGGCCAGGGCCCCCACAGATACGCAGTATTTT,NA,NA,TRBJ2-3,TRBV11-2
CSVAAYGLQGHEGYTF,TGCAGCGTTGCCGCGTACGGGCTTCAAGGTCATGAGGGCTACACCTTC,NA,NA,TRBJ1-2,TRBV29-1
CASSQDGRGRWADTQYF,TGCGCCAGCAGCCAAGATGGCAGGGGGCGCTGGGCAGATACGCAGTATTTT,TRBD1,NA,TRBJ2-3,TRBV4-1
CASSYYRDSQETQYF,TGTGCCAGCAGCTACTACAGGGACAGCCAAGAGACCCAGTACTTC,TRBD1,NA,TRBJ2-5,TRBV7-2
CASRILVLGSGAYGYTF,TGTGCCAGCAGAATCTTAGTCCTGGGGTCGGGGGCATATGGCTACACCTTC,NA,NA,TRBJ1-2,TRBV28
CASSIGKGLTEAFF,TGTGCCAGTAGTATAGGCAAAGGGTTGACTGAAGCTTTCTTT,NA,NA,TRBJ1-1,TRBV19
CASSFAGLAGPTDTQYF,TGTGCCAGCAGTTTCGCGGGACTAGCGGGGCCCACAGATACGCAGTATTTT,TRBD2,NA,TRBJ2-3,TRBV2
CASTTRGGLDTQYF,TGTGCCAGCACCACGCGGGGGGGCCTGGATACGCAGTATTTT,TRBD2,NA,TRBJ2-3,TRBV2
CASSSRRGAYEQYF,TGTGCCAGCAGCAGCCGACGGGGGGCCTACGAGCAGTACTTC,NA,NA,TRBJ2-7,TRBV21-1
CASGLAPSRDRKELFF,TGTGCTAGTGGTTTGGCGCCCTCCAGAGATAGGAAGGAACTGTTTTTT,NA,NA,TRBJ1-4,TRBV12-5
CASSLTGPYGYTF,TGTGCCAGCAGCCTTACAGGACCCTATGGCTACACCTTC,NA,NA,TRBJ1-2,TRBV6-5
CASSFTWGSGANVLTF,TGTGCCAGCAGCTTTACGTGGGGCTCTGGGGCCAACGTCCTGACTTTC,NA,NA,TRBJ2-6,TRBV5-8
CARSFNLPVQGQNSPLHF,TGTGCCAGAAGCTTCAATCTCCCCGTCCAGGGTCAAAATTCACCCCTCCACTTT,NA,NA,TRBJ1-6,TRBV5-3
CASSLDRGNTIYF,TGTGCCAGCAGCCTTGACCGTGGAAACACCATATATTTT,NA,few,TRBJ1-3,TRBV5-8
CASSGGSGLNNEQFF,TGTGCCAGTAGCGGGGGGTCGGGCCTAAACAATGAGCAGTTCTTC,TRBD2,NA,TRBJ2-1,TRBV19
CAISEPPGLAGALRTGELFF,TGTGCCATCAGTGAGCCCCCGGGACTAGCGGGGGCCTTGAGAACCGGGGAGCTGTTTTTT,TRBD2,NA,TRBJ2-2,TRBV10-3
CASMSGSYNEQFF,TGTGCCAGCATGAGTGGATCCTACAATGAGCAGTTCTTC,NA,NA,TRBJ2-1,TRBV7-9
CASRSAGTSVHNEQFF,TGTGCCAGCAGATCCGCGGGGACTAGCGTTCACAATGAGCAGTTCTTC,TRBD2,NA,TRBJ2-1,TRBV27
CASSFRLTPSTDTQYF,TGTGCCAGCAGTTTCCGACTAACCCCGAGCACAGATACGCAGTATTTT,NA,few,TRBJ2-3,TRBV27
CASSRDGNTEAFF,TGTGCCAGTAGCCGGGACGGGAACACTGAAGCTTTCTTT,NA,NA,TRBJ1-1,TRBV19
CASSLVPAEYINSALHF,TGTGCCAGCAGCTTAGTCCCAGCAGAATACATAAATTCCGCCCTCCACTTT,NA,few,TRBJ1-6,TRBV7-6
CAGTRDLNTEAFF,TGTGCCGGAACCAGAGACCTGAACACTGAAGCTTTCTTT,NA,NA,TRBJ1-1,TRBV5-5
CAWSCARRRKGFVCEQYF,TGTGCCTGGAGTTGCGCCCGTAGGAGAAAGGGGTTCGTTTGCGAGCAGTACTTC,NA,NA,TRBJ2-7,TRBV30
CASSLTSWGVETQYF,TGTGCCAGCAGTTTAACTAGTTGGGGGGTAGAGACCCAGTACTTC,NA,NA,TRBJ2-5,TRBV27
CASSPPRGARPLHF,TGCGCCAGCAGTCCACCCCGCGGGGCTCGACCCCTCCACTTT,NA,NA,TRBJ1-6,TRBV10-2
CASSLVGLGNQPQHF,TGTGCCAGCAGCTTAGTGGGGTTAGGTAATCAGCCCCAGCATTTT,NA,NA,TRBJ1-5,TRBV11-2
CASRPIGGKENEKLFF,TGTGCCAGCAGGCCCATAGGAGGGAAAGAGAATGAAAAACTGTTTTTT,NA,NA,TRBJ1-4,TRBV21-1
CASSLSSGTGGFGNTIYF,TGCGCCAGCAGCTTGAGTTCGGGGACAGGGGGCTTCGGAAACACCATATATTTT,TRBD1,NA,TRBJ1-3,TRBV5-1
CASSEDLWTGGKQYF,TGTGCCAGCAGTGAAGACTTGTGGACAGGGGGCAAACAGTACTTC,TRBD1,few,TRBJ2-7,TRBV25-1
CASSQEGRGPYEQYF,TGCGCCAGCAGCCAAGAAGGCAGGGGGCCTTACGAGCAGTACTTC,TRBD1,NA,TRBJ2-7,TRBV4-3
CATSGRISGANVLTF,TGTGCCACCAGCGGACGAATTTCTGGGGCCAACGTCCTGACTTTC,NA,NA,TRBJ2-6,TRBV15
CASRTSGKKGNEQFF,TGTGCCAGCAGGACGTCCGGCAAGAAGGGAAATGAGCAGTTCTTC,NA,NA,TRBJ2-1,TRBV2
CASSRTPQGEQYF,TGCGCCAGCAGCCGAACGCCGCAGGGGGAGCAGTACTTC,NA,NA,TRBJ2-7,TRBV5-1
CASSESPTGMSGNTIYF,TGTGCCAGCAGTGAGAGTCCGACAGGGATGTCTGGAAACACCATATATTTT,TRBD1,many,TRBJ1-3,TRBV2